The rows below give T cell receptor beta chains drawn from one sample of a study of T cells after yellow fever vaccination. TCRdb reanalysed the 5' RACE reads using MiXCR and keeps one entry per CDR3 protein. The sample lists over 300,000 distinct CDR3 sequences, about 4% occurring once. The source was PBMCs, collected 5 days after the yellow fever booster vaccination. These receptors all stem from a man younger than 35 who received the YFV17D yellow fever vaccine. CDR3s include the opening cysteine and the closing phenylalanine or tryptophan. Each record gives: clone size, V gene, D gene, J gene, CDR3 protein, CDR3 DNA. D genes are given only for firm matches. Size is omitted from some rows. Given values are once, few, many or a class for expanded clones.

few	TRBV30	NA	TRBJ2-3	CAWIKWGGLIDTQYF	TGTGCCTGGATCAAGTGGGGGGGCCTTATAGATACGCAGTATTTT
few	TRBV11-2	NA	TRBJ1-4	CASSLVGGRGTNEKLFF	TGTGCCAGCAGCTTAGTAGGAGGGCGAGGAACTAATGAAAAACTGTTTTTT
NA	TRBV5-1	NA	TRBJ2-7	CASSLAGFGDYEQYF	TGCGCCAGCAGCTTGGCCGGTTTCGGGGACTACGAGCAGTACTTC
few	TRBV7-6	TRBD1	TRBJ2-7	CASSPSPDRVHEQYF	TGTGCCAGCAGCCCTAGTCCGGACAGGGTCCACGAGCAGTACTTC
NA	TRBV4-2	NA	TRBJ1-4	CASSPDSLRNEKLFF	TGTGCCAGCAGCCCCGATTCGCTCAGAAATGAAAAACTGTTTTTT
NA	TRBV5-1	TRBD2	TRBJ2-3	CASSLLAVYTDTQYF	TGCGCCAGCAGCTTACTAGCGGTATACACAGATACGCAGTATTTT
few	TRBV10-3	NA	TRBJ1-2	CAISESRGSDGYTF	TGTGCCATCAGTGAGTCGCGGGGGAGCGATGGCTACACCTTC
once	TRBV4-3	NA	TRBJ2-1	CASSQGGVADLYNEHFF	TGCGCCAGCAGCCAAGGGGGGGTGGCAGACCTCTACAATGAGCACTTCTTC
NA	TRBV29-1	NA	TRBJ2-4	CSGGDHLAKNIQYF	TGCAGCGGTGGGGACCATTTAGCCAAAAACATTCAGTACTTC
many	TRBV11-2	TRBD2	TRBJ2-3	CASSLDGLAGGPSDTQYF	TGTGCCAGCAGCTTAGATGGACTAGCGGGGGGGCCTTCAGATACGCAGTATTTT
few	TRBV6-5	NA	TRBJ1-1	CATYTGRSYTEAFF	TGTGCCACTTATACGGGCCGGTCGTACACTGAAGCTTTCTTT
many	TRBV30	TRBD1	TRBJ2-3	CAWSRGNTDTQYF	TGTGCCTGGTCCAGGGGGAACACAGATACGCAGTATTTT
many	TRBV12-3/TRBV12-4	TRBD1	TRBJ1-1	CASGRQGDYTEAFF	TGTGCCAGCGGGAGACAGGGGGATTACACTGAAGCTTTCTTT
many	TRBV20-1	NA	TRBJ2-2	CSARDWRGDTGELFF	TGCAGTGCTAGAGATTGGAGGGGGGACACCGGGGAGCTGTTTTTT
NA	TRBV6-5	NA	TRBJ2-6	CASASGSGANVLTF	TGTGCCAGCGCGTCGGGCTCTGGGGCCAACGTCCTGACTTTC
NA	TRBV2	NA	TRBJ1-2	CASSERQAGGYTF	TGTGCCAGCAGCGAAAGACAAGCAGGAGGCTACACCTTC
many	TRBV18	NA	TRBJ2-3	CASSPNLESTDTQYF	TGTGCCAGCTCACCAAATCTAGAGAGCACAGATACGCAGTATTTT
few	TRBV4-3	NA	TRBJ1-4	CASSQDWATNEKLFF	TGCGCCAGCAGCCAAGATTGGGCCACGAATGAAAAACTGTTTTTT
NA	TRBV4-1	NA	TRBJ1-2	CASSPLGDRLWYGYTF	TGCGCCAGCAGCCCGTTGGGGGATCGCCTATGGTATGGCTACACCTTC
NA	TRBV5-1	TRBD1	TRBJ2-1	CASSPQLTGGSNEQFF	TGCGCCAGCAGCCCCCAACTGACAGGGGGGTCCAATGAGCAGTTCTTC
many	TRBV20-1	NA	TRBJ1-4	CSARLGATNEKLFF	TGCAGTGCTAGGTTGGGGGCAACTAATGAAAAACTGTTTTTT
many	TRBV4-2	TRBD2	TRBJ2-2	CASSHGTSGGERELFF	TGTGCCAGCAGCCATGGTACTAGCGGGGGTGAAAGGGAGCTGTTTTTT
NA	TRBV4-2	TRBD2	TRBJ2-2	CASSQVGGDTGELFF	TGTGCCAGCAGCCAAGTGGGGGGGGACACCGGGGAGCTGTTTTTT
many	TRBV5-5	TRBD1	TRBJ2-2	CASSLGQGTYTGELFF	TGTGCCAGCAGCTTGGGACAGGGGACCTACACCGGGGAGCTGTTTTTT
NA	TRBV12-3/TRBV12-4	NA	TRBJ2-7	CASSLGTASYEQYF	TGTGCCAGCAGTTTAGGGACCGCTTCCTACGAGCAGTACTTC
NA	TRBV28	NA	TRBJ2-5	CASSLTIGSQETQYF	TGTGCCAGCAGTTTAACCATCGGGAGCCAAGAGACCCAGTACTTC
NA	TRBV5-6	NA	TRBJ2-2	CASSPLVGVANTGELFF	TGTGCCAGCAGCCCGCTTGTGGGCGTTGCGAACACCGGGGAGCTGTTTTTT
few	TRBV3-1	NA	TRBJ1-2	CASSQDIRANYGYTF	TGTGCCAGCAGCCAAGATATTAGGGCTAACTATGGCTACACCTTC
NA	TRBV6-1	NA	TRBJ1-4	CASSDGRFNEKLFF	TGTGCCAGCAGTGATGGACGGTTTAATGAAAAACTGTTTTTT
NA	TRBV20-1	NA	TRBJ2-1	CSTLWVNYNEQFF	TGCAGCACACTCTGGGTAAACTACAATGAGCAGTTCTTC
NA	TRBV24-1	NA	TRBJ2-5	CATSEGTALETQYF	TGTGCCACCAGTGAGGGGACGGCGCTGGAGACCCAGTACTTC
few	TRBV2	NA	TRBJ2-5	CASSYAPGEETQYF	TGTGCCAGCAGTTATGCTCCGGGAGAAGAGACCCAGTACTTC
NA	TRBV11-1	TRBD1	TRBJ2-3	CASTDRASTDTQYF	TGTGCCAGCACCGACAGGGCTAGCACAGATACGCAGTATTTT
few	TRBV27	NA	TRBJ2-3	CASSLHGAIPGLDTQYF	TGTGCCAGCAGTTTGCATGGCGCCATCCCGGGACTAGATACGCAGTATTTT
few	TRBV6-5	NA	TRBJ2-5	CASSSFGGAQETQYF	TGTGCCAGCAGTTCCTTTGGGGGGGCCCAAGAGACCCAGTACTTC